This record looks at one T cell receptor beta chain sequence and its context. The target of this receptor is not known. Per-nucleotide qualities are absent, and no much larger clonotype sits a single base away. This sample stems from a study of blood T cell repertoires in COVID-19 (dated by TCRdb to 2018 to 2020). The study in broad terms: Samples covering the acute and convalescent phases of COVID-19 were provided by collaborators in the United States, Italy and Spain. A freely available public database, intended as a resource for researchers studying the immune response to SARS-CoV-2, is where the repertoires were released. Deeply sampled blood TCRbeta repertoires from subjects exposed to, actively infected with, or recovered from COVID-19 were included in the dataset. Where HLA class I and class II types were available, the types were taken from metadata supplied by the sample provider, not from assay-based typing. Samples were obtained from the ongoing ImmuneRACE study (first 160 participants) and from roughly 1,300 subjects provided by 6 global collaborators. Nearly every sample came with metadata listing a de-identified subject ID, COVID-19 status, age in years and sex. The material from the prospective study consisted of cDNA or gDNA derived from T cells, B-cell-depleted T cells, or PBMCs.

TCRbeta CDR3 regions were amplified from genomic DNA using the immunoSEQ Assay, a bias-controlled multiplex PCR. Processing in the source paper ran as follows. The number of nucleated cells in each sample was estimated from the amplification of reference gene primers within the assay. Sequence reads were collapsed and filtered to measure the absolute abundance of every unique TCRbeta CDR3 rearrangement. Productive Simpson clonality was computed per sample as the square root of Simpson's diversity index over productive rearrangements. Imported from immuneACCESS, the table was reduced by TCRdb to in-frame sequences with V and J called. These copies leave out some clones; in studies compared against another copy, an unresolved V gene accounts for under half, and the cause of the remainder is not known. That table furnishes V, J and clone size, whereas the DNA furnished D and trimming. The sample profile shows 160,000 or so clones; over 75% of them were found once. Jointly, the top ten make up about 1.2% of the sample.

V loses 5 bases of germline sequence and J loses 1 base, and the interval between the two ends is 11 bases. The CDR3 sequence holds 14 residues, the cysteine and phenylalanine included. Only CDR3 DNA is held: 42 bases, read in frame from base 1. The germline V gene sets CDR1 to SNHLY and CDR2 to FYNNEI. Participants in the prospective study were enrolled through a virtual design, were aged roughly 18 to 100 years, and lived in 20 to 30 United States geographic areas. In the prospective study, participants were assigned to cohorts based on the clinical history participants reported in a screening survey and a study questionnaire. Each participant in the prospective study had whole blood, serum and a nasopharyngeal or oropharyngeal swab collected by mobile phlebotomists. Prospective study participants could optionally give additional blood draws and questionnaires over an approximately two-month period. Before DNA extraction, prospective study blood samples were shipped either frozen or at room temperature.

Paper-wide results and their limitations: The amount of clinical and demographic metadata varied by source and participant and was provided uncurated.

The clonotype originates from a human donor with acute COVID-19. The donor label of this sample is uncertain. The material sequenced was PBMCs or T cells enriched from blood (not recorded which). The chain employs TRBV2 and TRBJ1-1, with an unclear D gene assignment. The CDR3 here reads CASSLTDKNTEAFF. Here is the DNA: TGTGCCAGCAGTTTAACAGACAAGAACACTGAAGCTTTCTTT.